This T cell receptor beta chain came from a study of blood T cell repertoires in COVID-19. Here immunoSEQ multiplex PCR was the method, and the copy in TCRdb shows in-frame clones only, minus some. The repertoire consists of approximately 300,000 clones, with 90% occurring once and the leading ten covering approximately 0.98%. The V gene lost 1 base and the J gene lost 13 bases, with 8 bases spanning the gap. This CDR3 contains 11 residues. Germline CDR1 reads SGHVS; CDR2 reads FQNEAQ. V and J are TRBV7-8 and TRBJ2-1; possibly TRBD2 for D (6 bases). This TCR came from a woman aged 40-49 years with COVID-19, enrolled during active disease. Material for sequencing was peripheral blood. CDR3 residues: CASSLGTKQFF. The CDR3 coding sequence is TGTGCCAGCAGCTTAGGGACTAAACAGTTCTTC.